This is a list of T cell receptor beta chains from one sample in a study of blood T cell repertoires in COVID-19. The assay was immunoSEQ multiplex PCR, and TCRdb's table has in-frame clones only and misses some. The profile shows under 95,000 clones, roughly four fifths of them singletons. The specimen sequenced was peripheral blood. These receptors were obtained from a woman aged 80 or over with acute or convalescent COVID-19. Each CDR3 is given with its conserved first and last residue. D genes are given only for firm matches. Some rows have no size entry. The others give once, few or many, or a class for an expanded clone.

>NA|TRBD1|TRBV29-1|TRBJ1-3
CSVDQQGGGNTIYF
TGCAGCGTTGACCAGCAGGGGGGTGGAAACACCATATATTTT
>once|TRBD1|TRBV5-1|TRBJ2-5
CATKTPGGGETQYF
TGCGCCACCAAAACGCCAGGGGGCGGGGAGACCCAGTACTTC
>NA|NA|TRBV3-1/TRBV3-2|TRBJ1-1
CASSFHPSSDTEAFF
TGTGCCAGCAGCTTCCATCCCTCAAGCGACACTGAAGCTTTCTTT
>NA|TRBD1|TRBV3-1/TRBV3-2|TRBJ1-6
CASSQVGQGNSPLHF
TGTGCCAGCAGCCAAGTGGGACAGGGGAATTCACCCCTCCACTTT
>NA|TRBD1|TRBV25-1|TRBJ1-6
CASGQLSSPLHF
TGTGCTTCGGGACAGTTGAGTTCACCCCTCCACTTT
>NA|NA|TRBV7-9|TRBJ2-7
CASSPINRDNYEQYF
TGTGCCAGCAGCCCAATTAACAGGGATAACTACGAGCAGTACTTC
>few|TRBD1|TRBV6-2/TRBV6-3|TRBJ1-1
CASSSPGQGLAEAFF
TGTGCCAGCAGTTCACCGGGACAGGGATTGGCTGAAGCTTTCTTT
>NA|TRBD2|TRBV19|TRBJ2-1
CASSIRAGGSSYNEQFF
TGTGCCAGTAGTATAAGGGCGGGAGGGTCATCCTACAATGAGCAGTTCTTC
>NA|NA|TRBV7-9|TRBJ2-3
CASSLARSQANTDTQYF
TGTGCCAGCAGCTTAGCCCGGTCCCAAGCAAATACAGATACGCAGTATTTT
>NA|NA|TRBV6-5|TRBJ2-7
CASSHRETYEQYF
TGTGCCAGCAGCCACCGAGAAACCTACGAGCAGTACTTC
>NA|TRBD1|TRBV6-5|TRBJ2-7
CASTTLTGAYEQYF
TGTGCCAGCACCACCTTGACAGGGGCCTACGAGCAGTACTTC
>NA|NA|TRBV29-1|TRBJ2-1
CSVVREPYNEQFF
TGCAGCGTTGTTCGGGAGCCCTACAATGAGCAGTTCTTC
>NA|TRBD1|TRBV27|TRBJ1-4
CASSPTGGAGGKALFF
TGTGCCAGCAGTCCGACAGGGGGCGCCGGGGGTAAGGCACTGTTTTTT
>NA|NA|TRBV6-1|TRBJ1-5
CASSEWQNSNQPQHF
TGTGCCAGCAGTGAATGGCAGAATAGCAATCAGCCCCAGCATTTT
>once|NA|TRBV15|TRBJ2-3
CATSRSWALGGDTQYF
TGTGCCACCAGCAGATCGTGGGCCCTCGGGGGAGATACGCAGTATTTT
>NA|NA|TRBV29-1|TRBJ1-5
CSVETAANQPQHF
TGCAGCGTTGAAACGGCAGCGAACCAGCCCCAGCATTTT
>NA|TRBD2|TRBV9|TRBJ2-7
CASSSEGPGGGYEQYF
TGTGCCAGCAGCTCCGAGGGGCCGGGAGGCGGGTACGAGCAGTACTTC
>NA|NA|TRBV3-1/TRBV3-2|TRBJ2-5
CASNLRGLQETQYF
TGTGCCAGCAACCTGCGAGGGTTGCAGGAGACCCAGTACTTC
>NA|NA|TRBV4-1|TRBJ2-1
CASSQENFSGNEQFF
TGCGCCAGCAGCCAAGAGAACTTCTCGGGCAATGAGCAGTTCTTC
>NA|NA|TRBV19|TRBJ2-2
CASSIGQGNTGELFF
TGTGCCAGTAGTATCGGGCAGGGAAACACCGGGGAGCTGTTTTTT
>NA|NA|TRBV6-1|TRBJ1-1
CASSAYGWGGNTEAFF
TGTGCCAGCAGTGCCTACGGGTGGGGGGGCAACACTGAAGCTTTCTTT
>NA|TRBD1|TRBV5-1|TRBJ1-1
CASSLTGTGVLNTEAFF
TGCGCCAGCAGCTTGACCGGGACAGGGGTTTTGAACACTGAAGCTTTCTTT
>NA|TRBD2|TRBV3-1/TRBV3-2|TRBJ2-3
CASRGSSGGVSTDTQYF
TGTGCCAGCAGAGGATCTAGCGGGGGGGTGAGCACAGATACGCAGTATTTT
>NA|NA|TRBV19|TRBJ2-5
CASASGIQETQYF
TGTGCCAGTGCCTCGGGGATTCAAGAGACCCAGTACTTC
>NA|NA|TRBV9|TRBJ2-3
CASSVYGIASSTDTQYF
TGTGCCAGCAGCGTTTATGGGATAGCGTCTAGCACAGATACGCAGTATTTT
>few|TRBD1|TRBV15|TRBJ1-5
CATSLGQGGGNQPQHF
TGTGCCACCAGTCTGGGACAGGGTGGAGGCAATCAGCCCCAGCATTTT
>NA|NA|TRBV19|TRBJ2-3
CASTDGTLSTDTQYF
TGTGCCAGTACCGACGGGACACTTAGCACAGATACGCAGTATTTT
>NA|TRBD1|TRBV6-5|TRBJ2-7
CASRAGTGGFYEQYF
TGTGCCAGCAGGGCTGGGACAGGGGGCTTCTACGAGCAGTACTTC
>NA|TRBD1|TRBV18|TRBJ1-1
CASSPLGPGQGNTEAFF
TGTGCCAGCTCACCCCTGGGTCCGGGACAGGGGAACACTGAAGCTTTCTTT
>once|NA|TRBV3-1/TRBV3-2|TRBJ2-2
CASSHTLGPASPNTGELFF
TGTGCCAGCAGCCATACCCTTGGGCCGGCTAGCCCGAACACCGGGGAGCTGTTTTTT
>NA|TRBD1|TRBV7-2|TRBJ1-6
CASSFQQGANSPLHF
TGTGCCAGCAGCTTCCAACAGGGGGCAAATTCACCCCTCCACTTT
>NA|TRBD2|TRBV19|TRBJ2-3
CASSWTSGLTDTQYF
TGTGCCAGTAGTTGGACTAGCGGGCTCACAGATACGCAGTATTTT
>few|TRBD1|TRBV2|TRBJ1-2
CASTKQGSDYGYTF
TGTGCCAGCACGAAACAGGGGTCTGATTATGGCTACACCTTC